The next 14 T cell receptor beta chains were all read from a single sample in a study of blood T cell repertoires in COVID-19. Generated by immunoSEQ multiplex PCR, the TCRdb table keeps only in-frame clones and is missing some. The sample lists about 380,000 clones, approximately 90% occurring once. Source material: PBMCs or T cells enriched from blood (not recorded which). The receptors come from a young woman who had recovered from COVID-19.

The V call is TRBV6-6, the J call TRBJ2-3, with 10 positions matching TRBD2. The CDR3 is made up of 16 amino acids. Germline CDR1 reads MNHNY; CDR2 reads SVGAGI (reference sequence). The J segment lost 0 bases and the V segment lost 4 bases, leaving 4 bases of the junction unmatched. CDR3 DNA: TGTGCCAGCAGTTTGCTAGCGGGGGTTAGCACAGATACGCAGTATTTT. This encodes CASSLLAGVSTDTQYF.

The rearrangement uses TRBV15 and TRBJ1-1; no clear D. The length of the CDR3 is 15 residues. Germline assignment: CDR1 LNHNV and CDR2 YYDKDF (reference sequence). The V end was cut by 1 base, the J end by 1 base, with 10 bases between. For the CDR3, the DNA is TGTGCCACCAGCAGAGTGTACGGAGGGAACACTGAAGCTTTCTTT. This gives the protein CATSRVYGGNTEAFF.

This chain links TRBV5-1 with TRBJ1-1, with D perhaps TRBD1 (5 bases). The CDR3 length is 18 residues. The V gene lost 0 bases and the J gene lost 1 base, with 19 bases spanning the gap. Germline V CDR1 and CDR2: SGHRS, YFSETQ. This CDR3 is CASSLGPGVVIGNTEAFF. CDR3 DNA sequence: TGCGCCAGCAGCTTGGGTCCGGGGGTTGTAATCGGGAACACTGAAGCTTTCTTT.

CDR3 sequence reads: CASSFGLPYEQYF. For the CDR3, the DNA is TGCGCCAGCAGCTTTGGACTACCTTACGAGCAGTACTTC. The chain recombines TRBV5-1 with TRBJ2-7, with a tentative D call TRBD2 (6 bases). This CDR3 is 13 amino acids long. Germline CDR1 SGHRS, CDR2 YFSETQ. Deletions cut 2 bases from V and 4 bases from J, with 10 bases between.

The CDR3 region is CASSWSGKSSYEQYF. CDR3 in DNA: TGTGCCAGCAGTTGGAGCGGAAAGAGCTCCTACGAGCAGTACTTC. The chain has TRBV27 and TRBJ2-7; D perhaps matches TRBD2 (5 bases). Trimming took off 4 bases at V and 0 bases at J, with 13 bases between the two ends. CDR1 MNHEY and CDR2 SMNVEV come from the germline V gene (reference sequence). The CDR3 consists of 15 residues.

This clone was seen once. The chain recombines TRBV25-1 with TRBJ1-2; TRBD1 matches 8 bases. CDR3 length equals 13 residues. The V and J ends lost 6 bases and 6 bases, in that order; junction bases with no gene match: 6. The germline CDR1 and CDR2 sequences are MGHDK and SYGVNS. The CDR3 region has the DNA TGTGCCAGCAGGGAGGCAGGGGGCAATGGCTACACCTTC. Amino acid sequence: CASREAGGNGYTF.

The chain couples TRBV6-2 or TRBV6-3 to TRBJ2-7; possibly TRBD2 for D (6 bases). The V end was cut by 4 bases, the J end by 4 bases, with 20 bases between. The CDR3 consists of 16 residues. Germline CDR1 reads MNHEY; CDR2 reads SVGEGT. The CDR3 is CASSFAGGRDFYEQYF. In nucleotides, the CDR3 is TGTGCCAGCAGTTTTGCCGGTGGCAGGGACTTTTACGAGCAGTACTTC.

The gene calls are TRBV18 and TRBJ2-1, with 11 bases fitting TRBD2. V shed 5 bases and J 5 bases; nucleotides not matched to a gene: 5. The CDR3 consists of 15 residues. Germline V lookup: CDR1 KGHSH, CDR2 LQKENI. The CDR3 region has the DNA TGTGCCAGCTCAGAAACTAGCGGGAGAAACAATGAGCAGTTCTTC. Amino acids: CASSETSGRNNEQFF.

This chain uses TRBV9 with TRBJ1-2, with 9 bases fitting TRBD1. Germline V gene sequence: CDR1 SGDLS, CDR2 YYNGEE. This CDR3 is 15 amino acids long. V lost 2 bases and J lost 5; bases outside the gene matches: 7. This CDR3 reads CASSVGSGTGYGYTF. As DNA, the CDR3 is TGTGCCAGCAGCGTGGGTTCCGGGACAGGGTATGGCTACACCTTC. The entire variable domain, with the rest obtained from reference TRBV9 and TRBJ1-2, is as follows: DSGVTQTPKHLITATGQRVTLRCSPRSGDLSVYWYQQSLDQGLQFLIQYYNGEERAKGNILERFSAQQFPDLHSELNLSSLELGDSALYFCASSVGSGTGYGYTFGSGTRLTVV.

Here the CDR3 DNA reads TGTGCCAGTAGTTTCGGACAGGGGACCTACGAGCAGTACTTC. This gives the protein CASSFGQGTYEQYF. This chain uses TRBV19 with TRBJ2-7; TRBD1 agrees at 9 bases. This CDR3 has 14 amino acids. Germline CDR1 reads LNHDA; CDR2 reads SQIVND (reference sequence). The V segment lost 5 bases and the J segment 2 bases; nucleotides outside the gene matches: 4.

The chain has TRBV9 and TRBJ2-1; TRBD2 matches at 8 bases. Germline lookup yields CDR1 SGDLS and CDR2 YYNGEE. After removal of 0 bases from V and 6 bases from J, the junction contained 23 bases not matched to a gene. The CDR3 runs 21 residues. The CDR3, as DNA: TGTGCCAGCAGCGTAGTGGGCGGGGGGCCCCAGTTGGGTTCCGTAGTCAATGAGCAGTTCTTC. It yields the protein CASSVVGGGPQLGSVVNEQFF. The whole variable domain, filled in from reference TRBV9 and TRBJ2-1, reads DSGVTQTPKHLITATGQRVTLRCSPRSGDLSVYWYQQSLDQGLQFLIQYYNGEERAKGNILERFSAQQFPDLHSELNLSSLELGDSALYFCASSVVGGGPQLGSVVNEQFFGPGTRLTVL.

The J gene is TRBJ2-5, the V gene TRBV30, with 8 bases lining up with TRBD2. Germline CDR1 reads GTSNPN; CDR2 reads SVGIG (reference sequence). V was clipped by 2 bases and J by 5 bases; unmatched bases: 16. This CDR3 is built from 17 residues. The CDR3 bases are TGTGCCTGGAGTACCCGACTAGCGATCACGACGAGGGAGACCCAGTACTTC. Translation: CAWSTRLAITTRETQYF.

This chain connects TRBV6-1 to TRBJ2-1; 8 bases agree with TRBD2. The CDR3 has 13 residues. The ends lost 2 bases at V and 10 bases at J; junction bases unmatched: 4. Germline loops: CDR1 MNHNS, CDR2 SASEGT. CDR3: CASSEPKRGEQFF. The CDR3 DNA is TGTGCCAGCAGTGAACCCAAGCGGGGGGAGCAGTTCTTC.

The chain combines TRBV7-8 with TRBJ1-1, with 7 bases that match TRBD1. CDR3 length: 14 amino acids. Germline values: CDR1 SGHVS, CDR2 FQNEAQ. J gave up 1 base and V 2 bases, and 1 base lay outside the gene matches. The CDR3 region is CASSLWTGNTEAFF. DNA for the CDR3: TGTGCCAGCAGCTTATGGACAGGGAACACTGAAGCTTTCTTT.